This T cell receptor beta chain was found in a study of T cells in Graves' hyperthyroidism and ophthalmopathy. The wider study: The blood sample was taken at first diagnosis, before treatment began.

Amplified regions were TCR beta CDR3 sequences from RNA transcripts. Researchers ran a first-round RT-PCR on the TCR CDR3 using the HTBI primer set. Via MiXCR, TCRdb re-called the multiplex PCR reads, giving one row per CDR3 protein. The sample lists around 700,000 distinct CDR3 sequences; around 20% were seen once. The germline gives CDR1 SGHAT, CDR2 FQNNGV. This CDR3 has 11 amino acids. V dropped 7 bases and J dropped 9 bases, with 10 bases sitting between them. In this sample, this clonotype turned up many times. This TCR was sampled from a woman aged 45-60 years with Graves' hyperthyroidism that later progressed to Graves' ophthalmopathy. Sequencing used blood. V gene TRBV11-2 combines with J gene TRBJ2-1; D is ambiguous. Here the CDR3 DNA reads TGTGCCAGCAACCTACCTGGTGAGCAGTTCTTC. It translates to CASNLPGEQFF. Using reference TRBV11-2 and TRBJ2-1 for the parts outside the CDR3, the full variable domain is EAGVAQSPRYKIIEKRQSVAFWCNPISGHATLYWYQQILGQGPKLLIQFQNNGVVDDSQLPKDRFSAERLKGVDSTLKIQPAKLEDSAVYLCASNLPGEQFFGPGTRLTVL.